This entry concerns a single T cell receptor (beta chain). The assay was immunoSEQ multiplex PCR, and TCRdb's table has in-frame clones only and misses some. The sample carries about 2.4 million clones, 80% to 95% recorded once. CDR1 and CDR2 from the germline V gene are SGHRS and YFSETQ. V shed 4 bases, J shed 2 bases, and the junction held 16 bases outside the gene matches. This CDR3 spans 18 amino acids. Donors, healthy HIV-negative adults, lacked recent acute infections or vaccinations. These data belong to a study of shared clonotypes between healthy human individuals. Sequencing was carried out using naive CD4+ T cells from PBMCs. The subset is: CD45RA+ positively selected. The rearrangement uses TRBV5-1 and TRBJ2-7, with TRBD1 matching 9 bases. The sequence was obtained from a man between 18 and 35 years old in good health. Some clones in this sample may be carry-over from other donors' samples. CDR3 sequence: CASSRPRRDREGAYEQYF. CDR3 bases: TGCGCCAGCAGCAGGCCACGCCGGGACAGGGAAGGTGCCTACGAGCAGTACTTC.